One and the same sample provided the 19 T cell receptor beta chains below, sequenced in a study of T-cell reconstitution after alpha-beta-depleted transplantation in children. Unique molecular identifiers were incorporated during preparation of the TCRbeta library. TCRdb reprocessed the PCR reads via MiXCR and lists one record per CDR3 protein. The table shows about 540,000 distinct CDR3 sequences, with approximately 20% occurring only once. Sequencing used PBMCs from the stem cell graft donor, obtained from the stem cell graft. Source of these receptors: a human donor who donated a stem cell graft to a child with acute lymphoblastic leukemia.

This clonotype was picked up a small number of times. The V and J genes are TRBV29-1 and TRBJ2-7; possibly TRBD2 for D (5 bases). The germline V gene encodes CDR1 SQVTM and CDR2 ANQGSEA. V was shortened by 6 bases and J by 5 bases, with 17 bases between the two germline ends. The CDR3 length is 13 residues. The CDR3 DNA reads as TGCAGCGTGTTATCACGGACTCCTGACGAGCAGTACTTC. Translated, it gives CSVLSRTPDEQYF.

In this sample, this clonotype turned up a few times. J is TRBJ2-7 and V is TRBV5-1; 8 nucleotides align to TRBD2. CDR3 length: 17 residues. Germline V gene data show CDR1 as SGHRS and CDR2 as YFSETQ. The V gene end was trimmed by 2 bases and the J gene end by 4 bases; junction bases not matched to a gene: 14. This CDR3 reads CASSFNSRSAGGYEQYF. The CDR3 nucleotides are TGCGCCAGCAGCTTCAATAGCCGATCCGCGGGAGGTTACGAGCAGTACTTC.

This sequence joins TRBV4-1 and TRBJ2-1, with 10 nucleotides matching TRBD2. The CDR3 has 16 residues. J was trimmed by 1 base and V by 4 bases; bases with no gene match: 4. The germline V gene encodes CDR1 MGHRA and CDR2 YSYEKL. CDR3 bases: TGCGCCAGCAGCCCTAGCGGGAGAGGGTCCTACAATGAGCAGTTCTTC. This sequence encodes CASSPSGRGSYNEQFF.

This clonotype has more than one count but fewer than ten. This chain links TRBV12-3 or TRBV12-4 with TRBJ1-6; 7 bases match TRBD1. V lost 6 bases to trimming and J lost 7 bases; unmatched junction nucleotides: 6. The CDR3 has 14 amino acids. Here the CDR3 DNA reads TGTGCCAGCAGCCGACAGGGCAGGAATTCACCCCTCCACTTT. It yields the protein CASSRQGRNSPLHF.

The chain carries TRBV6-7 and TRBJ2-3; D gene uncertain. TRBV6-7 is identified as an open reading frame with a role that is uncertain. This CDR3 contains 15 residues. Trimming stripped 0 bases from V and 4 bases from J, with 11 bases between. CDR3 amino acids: CASSYSLITPDTQYF. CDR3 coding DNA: TGTGCCAGCAGTTACTCTTTGATCACCCCAGATACGCAGTATTTT.

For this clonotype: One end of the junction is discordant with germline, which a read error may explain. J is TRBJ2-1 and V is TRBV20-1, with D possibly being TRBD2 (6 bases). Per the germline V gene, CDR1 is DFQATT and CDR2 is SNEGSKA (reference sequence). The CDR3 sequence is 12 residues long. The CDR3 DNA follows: TGCAGTGCTAGAGAGGTCGGGGGACGACCTCTCTTC. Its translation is CSAREVGGRPLF.

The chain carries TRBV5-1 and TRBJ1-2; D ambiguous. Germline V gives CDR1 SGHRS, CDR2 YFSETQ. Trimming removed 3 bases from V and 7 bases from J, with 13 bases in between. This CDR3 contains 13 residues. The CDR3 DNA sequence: TGCGCCAGCAGCTCCTTGGACGTCGCTGGCTACACCTTC. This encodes CASSSLDVAGYTF.

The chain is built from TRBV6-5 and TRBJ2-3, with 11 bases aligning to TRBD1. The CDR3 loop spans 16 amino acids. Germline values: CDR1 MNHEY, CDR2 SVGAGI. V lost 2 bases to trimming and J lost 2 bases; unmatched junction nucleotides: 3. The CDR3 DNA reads TGTGCCAGCAGTTACGGACAGGGGGCCTTCACAGATACGCAGTATTTT. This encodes CASSYGQGAFTDTQYF.

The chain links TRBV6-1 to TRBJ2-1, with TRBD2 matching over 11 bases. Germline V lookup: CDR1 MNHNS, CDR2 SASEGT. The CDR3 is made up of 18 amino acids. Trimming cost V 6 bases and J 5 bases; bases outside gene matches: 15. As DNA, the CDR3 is TGTGCCAGCAGAACGGCGCTAGCGGGAGGCCCACGCGACAATGAGCAGTTCTTC. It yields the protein CASRTALAGGPRDNEQFF.

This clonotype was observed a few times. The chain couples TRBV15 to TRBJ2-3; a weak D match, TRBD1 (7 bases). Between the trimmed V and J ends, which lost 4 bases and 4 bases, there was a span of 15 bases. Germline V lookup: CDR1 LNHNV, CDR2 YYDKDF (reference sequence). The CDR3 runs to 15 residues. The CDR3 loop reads CATSKSRGAADTQYF. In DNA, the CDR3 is TGTGCCACCAGCAAGTCCAGGGGGGCGGCAGATACGCAGTATTTT.

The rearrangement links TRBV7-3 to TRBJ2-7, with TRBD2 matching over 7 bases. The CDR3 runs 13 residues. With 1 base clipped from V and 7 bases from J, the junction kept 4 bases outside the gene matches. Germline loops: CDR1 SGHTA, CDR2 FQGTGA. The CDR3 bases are TGTGCCAGCAGCTTAAGCGGGGGAGCGGAGCAGTACTTC. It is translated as CASSLSGGAEQYF.

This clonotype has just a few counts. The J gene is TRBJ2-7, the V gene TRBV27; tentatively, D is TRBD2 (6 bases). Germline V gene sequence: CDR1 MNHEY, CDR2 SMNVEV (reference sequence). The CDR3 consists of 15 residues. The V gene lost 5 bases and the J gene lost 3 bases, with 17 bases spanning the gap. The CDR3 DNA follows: TGTGCCAGCAGTAAAAGACTAGATTTAAGCTACGAGCAGTACTTC. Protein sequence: CASSKRLDLSYEQYF.

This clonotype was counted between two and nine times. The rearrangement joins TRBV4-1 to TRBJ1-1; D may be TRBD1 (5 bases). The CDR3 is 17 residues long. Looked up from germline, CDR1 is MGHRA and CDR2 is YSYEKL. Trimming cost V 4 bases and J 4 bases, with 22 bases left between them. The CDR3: CASSLGNGGRVGTEAFF. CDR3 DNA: TGCGCCAGCAGCCTAGGGAATGGGGGTAGGGTGGGCACTGAAGCTTTCTTT.

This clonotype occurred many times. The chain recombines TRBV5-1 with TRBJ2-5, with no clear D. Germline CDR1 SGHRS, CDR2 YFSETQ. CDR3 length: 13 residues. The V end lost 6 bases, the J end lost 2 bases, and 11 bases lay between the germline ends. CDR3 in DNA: TGCGCCAGCACCCTTATCCCACAAGAGACCCAGTACTTC. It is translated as CASTLIPQETQYF.

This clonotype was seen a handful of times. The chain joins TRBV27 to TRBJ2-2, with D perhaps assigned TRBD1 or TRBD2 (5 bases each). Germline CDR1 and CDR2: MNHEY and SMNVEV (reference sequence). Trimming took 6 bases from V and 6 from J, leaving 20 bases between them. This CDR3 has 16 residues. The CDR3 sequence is CASSPRVTGVSGELFF. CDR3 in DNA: TGTGCCAGCAGCCCGAGGGTTACAGGAGTTTCCGGGGAGCTGTTTTTT.

This chain's CDR3 is CSASEGYEQYF. For the CDR3, the DNA is TGCAGTGCTAGCGAGGGATACGAGCAGTACTTC. The chain has TRBV20-1 and TRBJ2-7; D perhaps matches TRBD2 (5 bases). V was pared by 3 bases and J by 4 bases, with 7 bases between. The CDR3 consists of 11 residues. The germline gives CDR1 DFQATT, CDR2 SNEGSKA (reference sequence).

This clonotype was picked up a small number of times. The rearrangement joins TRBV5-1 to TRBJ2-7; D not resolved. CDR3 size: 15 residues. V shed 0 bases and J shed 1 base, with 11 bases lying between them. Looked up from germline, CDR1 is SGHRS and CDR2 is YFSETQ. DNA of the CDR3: TGCGCCAGCAGCTTGGATCCTGGGATGTCCTACGAGCAGTACTTC. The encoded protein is CASSLDPGMSYEQYF.

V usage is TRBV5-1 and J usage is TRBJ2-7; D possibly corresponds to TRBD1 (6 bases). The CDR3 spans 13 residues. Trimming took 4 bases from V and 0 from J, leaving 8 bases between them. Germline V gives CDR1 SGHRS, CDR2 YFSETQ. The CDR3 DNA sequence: TGCGCCAGCAGCGGGGACACCTCCTACGAGCAGTACTTC. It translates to CASSGDTSYEQYF.

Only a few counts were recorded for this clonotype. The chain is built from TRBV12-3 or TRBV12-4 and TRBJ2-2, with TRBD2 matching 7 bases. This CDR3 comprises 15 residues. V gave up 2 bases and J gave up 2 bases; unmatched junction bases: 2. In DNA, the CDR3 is TGTGCCAGCAGTTTAACTAGCGTCAACACCGGGGAGCTGTTTTTT. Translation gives CASSLTSVNTGELFF.